This T cell receptor beta chain was sequenced during a study of neurological immune-mediated disorders. This CDR3 contains 15 residues. The germline gives CDR1 MNHEY, CDR2 SVGAGI. Trimming cost V 7 bases and J 5 bases; bases outside gene matches: 8. MiXCR, applied by TCRdb to the 5' RACE reads, yields one record per CDR3 protein. The data hold fewer than 45,000 distinct CDR3 sequences, with nearly 6.5% observed a single time. At least ten counts were recorded for this clonotype. The sample consisted of CD4+ T cells from blood. This TCR came from a woman in her thirties or forties in good health. The rearrangement uses TRBV6-5 and TRBJ2-1; 10 bases map to TRBD2. CDR3 amino acids: CASTPGTSDNNEQFF. In DNA, the CDR3 is TGTGCCAGCACCCCCGGGACTAGCGATAACAATGAGCAGTTCTTC.